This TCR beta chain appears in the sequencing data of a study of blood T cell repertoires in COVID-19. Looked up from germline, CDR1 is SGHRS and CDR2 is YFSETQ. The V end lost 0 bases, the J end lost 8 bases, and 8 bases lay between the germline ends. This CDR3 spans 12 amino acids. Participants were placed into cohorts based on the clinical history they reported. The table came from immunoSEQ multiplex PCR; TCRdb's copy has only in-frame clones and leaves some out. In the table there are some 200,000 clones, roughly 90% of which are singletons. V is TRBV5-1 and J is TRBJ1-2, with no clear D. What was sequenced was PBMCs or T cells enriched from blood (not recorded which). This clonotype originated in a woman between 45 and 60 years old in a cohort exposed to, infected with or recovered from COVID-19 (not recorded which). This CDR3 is CASSLVGEGYTF. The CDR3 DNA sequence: TGCGCCAGCAGCTTGGTCGGTGAGGGCTACACCTTC. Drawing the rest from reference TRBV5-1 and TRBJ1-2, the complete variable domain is KAGVTQTPRYLIKTRGQQVTLSCSPISGHRSVSWYQQTPGQGLQFLFEYFSETQRNKGNFPGRFSGRQFSNSRSEMNVSTLELGDSALYLCASSLVGEGYTFGSGTRLTVV.